These 13 T cell receptor beta chains share one sample of origin, sequenced in a study of blood T cell repertoires in COVID-19. TCRdb keeps only in-frame clones here, not all; method: immunoSEQ multiplex PCR. Of a few hundred thousand clones listed, about 88% are singletons. Specimen: PBMCs or T cells enriched from blood (not recorded which). Receptors were obtained from a woman in her 30s who had been exposed to COVID-19.

This chain joins TRBV2 and TRBJ1-2, with D maybe TRBD1 (6 bases). This CDR3 spans 15 amino acids. Trimming cost V 6 bases and J 3 bases, with 17 bases left between them. Germline V CDR1 and CDR2: SNHLY, FYNNEI. The CDR3 sequence is CASSVTGGEDYGYTF. DNA for the CDR3: TGTGCCAGCAGCGTAACGGGGGGCGAGGACTATGGCTACACCTTC.

DNA of the CDR3: TGCGCCAGCAGACGAGCGGGAGGGTCGCATGAGCAGTTCTTC. Its protein is CASRRAGGSHEQFF. This sequence joins TRBV10-2 and TRBJ2-1; 10 nucleotides match TRBD2. Trimming took 6 bases from V and 8 from J; bases not matched to a gene: 7. CDR3 size: 14 residues. Germline assignment: CDR1 WSHSY and CDR2 SAAADI.

This sequence joins TRBV6-5 and TRBJ2-5, with TRBD2 matching 14 bases. The CDR3 is 15 amino acids. Germline V gene sequence: CDR1 MNHEY, CDR2 SVGAGI. J lost 8 bases, V lost 5 bases, and 7 bases had no gene match. The CDR3 here is CASSPQTSGRETQYF. The CDR3 nucleotides read TGTGCCAGCAGTCCCCAGACTAGCGGGAGGGAAACCCAGTACTTC.

Note on this clone: This same CDR3 is encoded by further DNA sequences in the sample. The chain links TRBV7-9 to TRBJ1-5, with TRBD1 as a possible D gene (6 bases). The V and J ends lost 0 bases and 3 bases respectively, with 6 bases between them. Germline assignment: CDR1 SEHNR and CDR2 FQNEAQ (reference sequence). The CDR3 covers 14 residues. Here the CDR3 DNA reads TGTGCCAGCAGCTTAGCGGGGGCCAATCAGCCCCAGCATTTT. This codes for CASSLAGANQPQHF.

In this sample, this clone turned up once. This chain links TRBV18 with TRBJ1-4, with a possible D match to TRBD1 (6 bases). The germline V gene encodes CDR1 KGHSH and CDR2 LQKENI. V was cut by 2 bases and J by 5 bases, with 9 bases left in between. This CDR3 is 14 amino acids long. The CDR3: CASSPDRPNEKLFF. The CDR3, as DNA: TGTGCCAGCTCACCAGACAGGCCGAATGAAAAACTGTTTTTT.

In this sample, this clone turned up a few times. The genes are TRBV6-5 and TRBJ1-1; 7 bases line up with TRBD1. The germline V gene has CDR1 MNHEY and CDR2 SVGAGI. CDR3 length equals 14 residues. V was pared by 6 bases and J by 1 base, with 5 bases of the junction left unmatched. The CDR3 sequence is CASRSNRGNTEAFF. Here the CDR3 DNA reads TGTGCCAGCAGATCAAACAGGGGGAACACTGAAGCTTTCTTT.

The rearrangement uses TRBV5-8 and TRBJ2-7; 8 positions agree with TRBD2. Unmatched junction bases numbered 4, after V lost 1 base and J lost 4 bases. Germline loops: CDR1 SGHTS, CDR2 YDEGEE. This CDR3 comprises 14 residues. This CDR3 is CASSLSGSRYEQYF. For the CDR3, the DNA is TGTGCCAGCAGCTTGAGCGGGAGTCGGTACGAGCAGTACTTC.

The V and J genes are TRBV2 and TRBJ2-5; TRBD1 aligns across 8 bases. V was pared by 6 bases and J by 5 bases, with 11 bases of the junction left unmatched. The CDR3 extends over 15 amino acids. Germline loops: CDR1 SNHLY, CDR2 FYNNEI. The CDR3: CASRKRQGNSETQYF. The CDR3 DNA reads as TGTGCCAGCAGAAAAAGACAGGGGAACTCGGAGACCCAGTACTTC.

V and J are TRBV6-1 and TRBJ1-3; perhaps TRBD1 as D (6 bases). This CDR3 contains 15 residues. Looked up from germline, CDR1 is MNHNS and CDR2 is SASEGT. Trimming shortened V by 2 bases and J by 2 bases, and 10 bases separated the two germline ends. CDR3 coding DNA: TGTGCCAGCAGTGAAACGGCAGGGGCTGGAAACACCATATATTTT. This codes for CASSETAGAGNTIYF.

The rearrangement joins TRBV5-1 to TRBJ1-1, with 10 bases lining up with TRBD1. The germline CDR1 and CDR2 sequences are SGHRS and YFSETQ. Germline trimming cut 0 bases from V and 1 base from J; bases unmatched to any gene: 3. The CDR3 totals 16 residues. This CDR3 reads CASSLAGQGSNTEAFF. The CDR3 DNA is TGCGCCAGCAGCTTGGCGGGACAGGGGTCGAACACTGAAGCTTTCTTT.

V is TRBV3-1 (or the pseudogene TRBV3-2) and J is TRBJ2-7, with TRBD1 identical over 8 bases. The V and J ends lost 4 bases and 2 bases, in that order; junction bases with no gene match: 7. The CDR3 contains 15 residues. Germline V gives CDR1 LGHDT, CDR2 YNNKEL (reference sequence). In nucleotides, the CDR3 is TGTGCCAGCAGCCTCGGCCAGGGGGCACCCTACGAGCAGTACTTC. Translation: CASSLGQGAPYEQYF.

To note about this clone: Different DNA sequences within this sample yield the same CDR3. The genes are TRBV18 and TRBJ1-1; D not resolved. Germline V gives CDR1 KGHSH, CDR2 LQKENI. V was shortened by 3 bases and J by 1 base, with 6 bases between the two germline ends. This CDR3 contains 13 residues. The CDR3 protein is CASSPTQNTEAFF. The CDR3 bases are TGTGCCAGCTCACCGACACAGAACACTGAAGCTTTCTTT. Drawing the rest from reference TRBV18 and TRBJ1-1, the complete variable domain is NAGVMQNPRHLVRRRGQEARLRCSPMKGHSHVYWYRQLPEEGLKFMVYLQKENIIDESGMPKERFSAEFPKEGPSILRIQQVVRGDSAAYFCASSPTQNTEAFFGQGTRLTVV.

The genes are TRBV6-5 and TRBJ2-1, with 12 bases matching TRBD2. Germline V lookup: CDR1 MNHEY, CDR2 SVGAGI. The CDR3 length is 16 residues. Trimming removed 4 bases from V and 6 bases from J; junction bases left unmatched: 7. The CDR3 reads CASSWGLAGVPNEQFF. In DNA form, the CDR3 reads TGTGCCAGCAGTTGGGGACTAGCGGGTGTTCCCAATGAGCAGTTCTTC.